This note documents a single T cell receptor (beta chain) sequence. Its antigen is undetermined. Trimming removed 2 bases from V and 0 bases from J, with 3 bases in between. Germline lookup yields CDR1 SQVTM and CDR2 ANQGSEA. The CDR3 runs 12 residues. This entry belongs to a study of shared clonotypes between healthy human individuals. Libraries were prepared by immunoSEQ multiplex PCR; TCRdb keeps only in-frame clonotypes and omits some of them. The data show some 1.5 million clones, 95% to 97% seen once. Overall study findings and caveats: A generally larger estimated richness was seen in naive subsets than in memory subsets.

This rearrangement joins TRBV29-1 to TRBJ2-3, with D unclear. The specimen sequenced was naive CD4+ T cells sorted from blood. The subset denotes: CD45RA+ positively selected. The receptor was derived from a young man in good health. CDR3 in amino acids: CSVERSTDTQYF. In DNA form, the CDR3 reads TGCAGCGTTGAACGAAGCACAGATACGCAGTATTTT.